This record covers a single T cell receptor (beta chain). This sample is drawn from a study of cytomegalovirus exposure and HLA in healthy donors. Amplification used 60 Vbeta primers and 13 Jbeta primers. Method: immunoSEQ multiplex PCR; TCRdb's copy keeps in-frame clones and lacks some. The table lists around 150,000 clones, roughly three quarters of them singletons. This receptor was obtained from a human donor in good health. Sequencing used PBMCs.

The CDR3 coding sequence is TGTGCCTGGAGAGGGGACTCCTACGAGCAGTACTTC. This sequence encodes CAWRGDSYEQYF. The chain is built from TRBV30 and TRBJ2-7, with D possibly TRBD1 on 5 matching bases. There are 12 residues in the CDR3. Trimming shortened V by 3 bases and J by 0 bases, and 6 bases separated the two germline ends. Germline V gives CDR1 GTSNPN, CDR2 SVGIG (reference sequence).